The 28 T cell receptor beta chains listed next were all sequenced from one sample in a study of T-cell memory formation after mild COVID-19. TCRdb reprocessed the 5' RACE reads with MiXCR, giving one entry per CDR3 protein. The data hold hundreds of thousands of distinct CDR3 sequences, with approximately 8% observed a single time. Sequences were obtained from PBMCs or a T cell subset sorted from them (not recorded which). The receptors were sampled from a man in his late teens or twenties who had mild COVID-19 (a few samples of this study predate the infection). Cell type and time point are not known.

In its sample, this clonotype was seen a few times. The chain links TRBV5-5 to TRBJ1-3, with D possibly matching TRBD1 (5 bases). The CDR3 length is 15 residues. CDR1 is SGHKS and CDR2 is YYEKEE in the germline V gene (reference sequence). V lost 5 bases and J lost 3, with 15 bases in between. The CDR3 loop is CASRAGPSSGNTIYF. The CDR3 nucleotides read TGTGCCAGCAGGGCGGGGCCCTCGAGTGGAAACACCATATATTTT.

This clonotype showed up many times. The chain joins TRBV9 to TRBJ2-1, with no clear D. The CDR3 sequence is 13 residues long. V was clipped by 4 bases and J by 4 bases, with 9 bases between them. CDR1 and CDR2 from the germline V gene are SGDLS and YYNGEE. The CDR3 sequence: CASSSLGYNEQFF. The CDR3 DNA follows: TGTGCCAGCAGCTCCCTGGGGTACAATGAGCAGTTCTTC.

This clonotype was counted many times. The J gene is TRBJ2-2, the V gene TRBV6-6; D call uncertain. The CDR3 consists of 12 residues. Per the germline V gene, CDR1 is MNHNY and CDR2 is SVGAGI (reference sequence). The V end was cut by 5 bases, the J end by 8 bases, with 9 bases between. The CDR3 nucleotides read TGTGCCAGCAGTGTTAACCCGGGGGAGCTGTTTTTT. Its translation: CASSVNPGELFF.

This clonotype appeared a few times. The V and J genes are TRBV7-3 and TRBJ2-5, with 7 bases identical to TRBD2. This CDR3 has 17 residues. The V gene's germline CDR1 is SGHTA and CDR2 FQGTGA. The ends lost 2 bases at V and 0 bases at J; junction bases unmatched: 9. The chain's CDR3 is CASSLLASGPHQETQYF. The CDR3 bases are TGTGCCAGCAGCTTATTGGCTAGCGGTCCTCACCAAGAGACCCAGTACTTC.

This clonotype was seen many times. V is TRBV6-1 and J is TRBJ2-1; 10 bases are shared with TRBD1. V was pared by 5 bases and J by 4 bases, with 17 bases of the junction left unmatched. This CDR3 has 19 amino acids. CDR1 and CDR2 from the germline V gene are MNHNS and SASEGT. The CDR3 nucleotides read TGTGCCAGCAGTTATCGCCCCGGGACAGGGGCCCGATTTTACAATGAGCAGTTCTTC. This encodes CASSYRPGTGARFYNEQFF.

This clonotype was seen more than once but under ten times. The CDR3 spells CASSEVGRNGYTF. The CDR3 coding sequence is TGTGCCAGCAGTGAAGTGGGCCGGAATGGCTACACCTTC. The V gene is TRBV6-1, the J gene TRBJ1-2, with unresolved D. V was shortened by 1 base and J by 6 bases, with 9 bases between the two germline ends. CDR1 is MNHNS and CDR2 is SASEGT in the germline V gene. The CDR3 contains 13 residues.

V gene TRBV20-1 combines with J gene TRBJ2-1; TRBD2 matches at 7 bases. This CDR3 has 16 residues. V trimming: 5 bases; J trimming: 8 bases; junction bases outside the gene matches: 18. Germline V gene data show CDR1 as DFQATT and CDR2 as SNEGSKA (reference sequence). Here the CDR3 DNA reads TGCAGTGCTGATAGGCCTCCGGGGGGTTCTAACTATGAGCAGTTCTTC. Translation gives CSADRPPGGSNYEQFF.

V gene TRBV6-2 or TRBV6-3 combines with J gene TRBJ1-1; no clear D. The germline CDR1 and CDR2 sequences are MNHEY and SVGEGT. V lost 4 bases, J lost 4 bases, and 10 bases lay in between. There are 13 residues in the CDR3. CDR3 sequence reads: CASSSQATTEAFF. The CDR3 DNA is TGTGCCAGCAGTTCCCAGGCTACCACTGAAGCTTTCTTT.

This clonotype was recorded at least ten times. The chain has TRBV7-2 and TRBJ1-3; no clear D gene. Trimming removed 3 bases at V and 0 bases at J, with 9 bases between. This CDR3 comprises 15 residues. Germline V CDR1 and CDR2: SGHTA, FQGNSA. In nucleotides, the CDR3 is TGTGCCAGCAGCTTTGGGCTGAACTCTGGAAACACCATATATTTT. Translation: CASSFGLNSGNTIYF.

This clonotype showed up just a few times. The rearrangement uses TRBV6-6 and TRBJ2-7; D possibly corresponds to TRBD2 (6 bases). Trimming removed 4 bases at V and 6 bases at J, with 19 bases between. The CDR3 is 15 amino acids. Germline CDR1 MNHNY, CDR2 SVGAGI (reference sequence). Written as DNA, the CDR3 is TGTGCCAGCAGTTTTGGGTCGGAGGGGCGAACCGAGCAGTACGTC. This codes for CASSFGSEGRTEQYV.

The chain couples TRBV6-5 to TRBJ1-5, with TRBD1 as a possible D gene (5 bases). This CDR3 is built from 12 residues. V shed 5 bases and J shed 15 bases, with 17 bases lying between them. Germline CDR1 is MNHEY and CDR2 is SVGAGI. The CDR3 region is CASSNGRGRRHF. Here the CDR3 DNA reads TGTGCCAGCAGTAACGGCCGGGGACGGCGGCATTTT.

This chain connects TRBV12-3 or TRBV12-4 to TRBJ1-1; D is unresolved. CDR3 length: 17 residues. V was cut by 3 bases and J by 8 bases, with 25 bases left in between. DNA for the CDR3: TGTGCCAGCAGTTTCGAAGAGATCGTCCACCGGGTAGGGGAAGCTTTCTTT. Encoded protein: CASSFEEIVHRVGEAFF.

This clonotype was found a few times. The rearrangement joins TRBV7-3 to TRBJ2-2; 8 positions match TRBD1. The V and J ends lost 5 bases and 4 bases, in that order; junction bases with no gene match: 9. Germline loops: CDR1 SGHTA, CDR2 FQGTGA. This CDR3 spans 16 amino acids. CDR3 coding DNA: TGTGCCAGCAGCCCTACCCAGGACAGGGCCACCGGGGAGCTGTTTTTT. As protein: CASSPTQDRATGELFF.

V usage is TRBV4-3 and J usage is TRBJ2-7; 12 bases agree with TRBD2. The CDR3 covers 16 residues. Per germline, CDR1 LGHNA and CDR2 YSLEER. Losses at the gene ends were 0 bases for V and 4 bases for J; bases not matched to a gene: 4. CDR3 nucleotide sequence: TGCGCCAGCAGCCAAGATACGGGACTAGCGGGTTACGAGCAGTACTTC. This encodes CASSQDTGLAGYEQYF.

This clonotype was detected only a few times. The rearrangement uses TRBV7-2 and TRBJ1-5; possible D gene TRBD1, 6 bases. The CDR3 covers 15 residues. V was trimmed by 1 base and J by 5 bases, leaving 12 bases between them. The V gene's germline CDR1 is SGHTA and CDR2 FQGNSA. In nucleotides, the CDR3 is TGTGCCAGCAGCTTAGGAAGTAGGGGGTATCAGCCCCAGCATTTT. This gives the protein CASSLGSRGYQPQHF.

This clonotype was found many times. The CDR3 reads CASSQRWSQETQYF. The CDR3 region has the DNA TGTGCCAGCAGCCAGAGGTGGTCCCAAGAGACCCAGTACTTC. The V call is TRBV7-2, the J call TRBJ2-5; D gene unclear. Between the trimmed V and J ends, which lost 5 bases and 1 base, there was a span of 11 bases. Per germline, CDR1 SGHTA and CDR2 FQGNSA. The CDR3 is made up of 14 amino acids.

This clonotype showed up just a few times. The chain uses TRBV28 and TRBJ1-5; TRBD1 agrees at 7 bases. The junction had 10 bases not matched to a gene; V was cut back by 5 bases and J by 6 bases. This CDR3 spans 15 amino acids. The germline gives CDR1 MDHEN, CDR2 SYDVKM. The CDR3 DNA reads TGTGCCAGCAGTATCCCAGGGGGTCCTGCTCAGCCCCAGCATTTT. Encoded protein: CASSIPGGPAQPQHF. Using reference TRBV28 and TRBJ1-5 for the parts outside the CDR3, the full variable domain is DVKVTQSSRYLVKRTGEKVFLECVQDMDHENMFWYRQDPGLGLRLIYFSYDVKMKEKGDIPEGYSVSREKKERFSLILESASTNQTSMYLCASSIPGGPAQPQHFGDGTRLSIL.

This clonotype was seen a handful of times. The chain links TRBV5-1 to TRBJ2-3, with 13 bases lining up with TRBD2. V shed 4 bases, J shed 5 bases, and the junction held 4 bases outside the gene matches. This CDR3 has 15 amino acids. Germline V gene sequence: CDR1 SGHRS, CDR2 YFSETQ. Here the CDR3 reads CASSAGLAGIDTQYF. The CDR3 coding sequence is TGCGCCAGCAGCGCGGGACTAGCGGGGATAGATACGCAGTATTTT.

This clonotype was counted many times. The chain uses TRBV27 and TRBJ1-1, with D possibly being TRBD1 (6 bases). The CDR3 is 14 residues long. Trimming stripped 3 bases from V and 5 bases from J, with 13 bases between. Per germline, CDR1 MNHEY and CDR2 SMNVEV (reference sequence). In DNA form, the CDR3 reads TGTGCCAGCAGTTTTTCAGGGGAAGGGACTGAAGCTTTCTTT. It encodes CASSFSGEGTEAFF.

V and J are TRBV7-2 and TRBJ1-5; tentatively, D is TRBD1 (6 bases). Trimming removed 3 bases at V and 5 bases at J, with 14 bases between. The CDR3 is 15 residues long. CDR1 SGHTA and CDR2 FQGNSA come from the germline V gene. CDR3 loop: CASSLAGEWDQPQHF. Written as DNA, the CDR3 is TGTGCCAGCAGCTTGGCAGGGGAGTGGGATCAGCCCCAGCATTTT.

The chain has TRBV5-1 and TRBJ1-4, with D maybe TRBD1 (5 bases). Looked up from germline, CDR1 is SGHRS and CDR2 is YFSETQ. The CDR3 runs 15 residues. Trimming left V 4 bases short and J 0 bases short, with 10 bases between. CDR3 residues: CASSRDGATNEKLFF. CDR3 DNA sequence: TGCGCCAGCAGCAGGGACGGGGCAACTAATGAAAAACTGTTTTTT. The whole variable domain, remainder taken from reference TRBV5-1 and TRBJ1-4, is KAGVTQTPRYLIKTRGQQVTLSCSPISGHRSVSWYQQTPGQGLQFLFEYFSETQRNKGNFPGRFSGRQFSNSRSEMNVSTLELGDSALYLCASSRDGATNEKLFFGSGTQLSVL.

Ten or more counts support this clonotype. V usage is TRBV5-1 and J usage is TRBJ2-5; the match to TRBD1 covers 8 bases. Germline CDR1 SGHRS, CDR2 YFSETQ. The CDR3 is 15 residues long. With V trimmed by 4 bases and J by 1 base, 6 bases remained unmatched. The CDR3 nucleotides read TGCGCCAGCAGCCCCGCCGGGACAGGCCAAGAGACCCAGTACTTC. It encodes CASSPAGTGQETQYF.

This chain uses TRBV20-1 with TRBJ2-4; D is unclear. The V end lost 0 bases, the J end lost 7 bases, and 10 bases lay between the germline ends. Germline V gene sequence: CDR1 DFQATT, CDR2 SNEGSKA (reference sequence). The CDR3 extends over 13 amino acids. CDR3 DNA sequence: TGCAGTGCTAGAGATCTACACGGGAACATTCAGTACTTC. This gives the protein CSARDLHGNIQYF.

The table lists this clonotype with a few counts. The chain joins TRBV4-1 to TRBJ2-7; 10 nucleotides match TRBD1. With 8 bases clipped from V and 6 bases from J, the junction kept 10 bases outside the gene matches. Germline loops: CDR1 MGHRA, CDR2 YSYEKL. This CDR3 has 14 residues. Written as DNA, the CDR3 is TGCGCCAGCCGCTCACCGGGACAGGGGTCCGAGCAGTACTTC. It is translated as CASRSPGQGSEQYF.

The chain uses TRBV20-1 and TRBJ2-5; unclear D gene. Looked up from germline, CDR1 is DFQATT and CDR2 is SNEGSKA (reference sequence). The CDR3 totals 13 residues. Trimming took 6 bases from V and 1 from J, leaving 12 bases between them. For the CDR3, the DNA is TGCAGTGCAACGTCATTGACCCAAGAGACCCAGTACTTC. The encoded protein is CSATSLTQETQYF.

This clonotype was found many times. This chain uses TRBV7-9 with TRBJ2-5, with 7 bases matching TRBD1. Germline values: CDR1 SEHNR, CDR2 FQNEAQ (reference sequence). This CDR3 is built from 13 residues. The J segment lost 7 bases and the V segment lost 5 bases, leaving 7 bases of the junction unmatched. In DNA, the CDR3 is TGTGCCAGCAGCGTCGAGGGACAGCGGACCCAGTACTTC. The encoded protein is CASSVEGQRTQYF. The full variable domain, rest sourced from reference TRBV7-9 and TRBJ2-5, is DTGVSQNPRHKITKRGQNVTFRCDPISEHNRLYWYRQTLGQGPEFLTYFQNEAQLEKSRLLSDRFSAERPKGSFSTLEIQRTEQGDSAMYLCASSVEGQRTQYFGPGTRLLVL.

Only a few counts were recorded for this clonotype. The chain is built from TRBV19 and TRBJ2-5; TRBD2 aligns across 13 bases. CDR1 and CDR2 (germline): LNHDA, SQIVND (reference sequence). Trimming removed 1 base from V and 4 bases from J; junction bases left unmatched: 6. CDR3 length: 17 residues. The CDR3 sequence is CASSIGLGLAGLETQYF. The DNA for the CDR3 is TGTGCCAGTAGTATAGGATTGGGACTAGCGGGGTTAGAGACCCAGTACTTC.

The J gene is TRBJ1-1, the V gene TRBV2, with D tentatively TRBD1 (6 bases). V dropped 8 bases and J dropped 4 bases, with 14 bases sitting between them. CDR3 length: 13 residues. CDR1 SNHLY and CDR2 FYNNEI come from the germline V gene. As DNA, the CDR3 is TGTGCCAGCCCCAAGGGGGTGGGCACTGAAGCTTTCTTT. It translates to CASPKGVGTEAFF.